This is a list of T cell receptor beta chains from one sample in a study of shared clonotypes between healthy human individuals. Sequencing used immunoSEQ multiplex PCR; TCRdb keeps in-frame clones, though not all of them. Among over 300,000 clones listed, around 87% were seen once. Sequencing was carried out using memory CD8+ T cells sorted from blood. These receptors were obtained from a man aged 18 to 35 in good health. The CDR3 runs from the conserved cysteine through the conserved F or W. A D gene is named only where the DNA matches it firmly. The size entry is marked missing in some rows and otherwise reads once, few, many or a size class.

CASSLGTGGAYNEQFF,TGTGCCAGCAGCTTGGGGACAGGGGGCGCATACAATGAGCAGTTCTTC,TRBJ2-1,-,TRBD1,16,TRBV5-6
CAISESGRIMYTDTQYF,TGTGCCATCAGTGAGTCTGGACGGATAATGTATACAGATACGCAGTATTTT,TRBJ2-3,-,-,17,TRBV10-3
CSVEIFNEQFF,TGCAGCGTTGAAATTTTCAATGAGCAGTTCTTC,TRBJ2-1,-,-,11,TRBV29-1
CASSSRLVSGNTIYF,TGTGCTAGCAGCTCCCGGTTAGTCTCTGGAAACACCATATATTTT,TRBJ1-3,-,-,15,TRBV7-7
CASSLARGLYGYTF,TGTGCCAGCAGCTTGGCGAGGGGGCTCTATGGCTACACCTTC,TRBJ1-2,many,TRBD1,14,TRBV5-8
CASSQDEGGEGVNEKLFF,TGCGCCAGCAGCCAAGATGAAGGCGGGGAGGGGGTAAATGAAAAACTGTTTTTT,TRBJ1-4,-,-,18,TRBV4-1
CASSLGWTSSSNEQFF,TGTGCCAGCAGCTTGGGGTGGACTAGCAGTTCCAATGAGCAGTTCTTC,TRBJ2-1,-,TRBD2,16,TRBV9
CASSTQLAEETQYF,TGTGCCAGCAGCACTCAACTAGCGGAAGAGACCCAGTACTTC,TRBJ2-5,-,TRBD2,14,TRBV13
CASIHLLNTEAFF,TGTGCCAGCATACACTTACTGAACACTGAAGCTTTCTTT,TRBJ1-1,-,-,13,TRBV7-9
CASSQIRKNIQYF,TGTGCCAGCAGCCAAATAAGAAAAAACATTCAGTACTTC,TRBJ2-4,-,-,13,TRBV4-2
CASSPPGTFEQYF,TGTGCCAGCAGCCCTCCGGGGACCTTCGAGCAGTACTTC,TRBJ2-7,-,-,13,TRBV13
CASSLMWVDDEQYF,TGTGCCAGCAGTTTAATGTGGGTTGACGACGAGCAGTACTTC,TRBJ2-7,-,-,14,TRBV28
CASSWNGGDGYTF,TGTGCCAGCAGCTGGAACGGAGGGGACGGCTACACCTTC,TRBJ1-2,-,-,13,TRBV7-9
CASSLGPTGEKGNYGYTF,TGTGCCAGCAGCTTGGGGCCGACAGGGGAGAAAGGAAACTATGGCTACACCTTC,TRBJ1-2,-,TRBD1,18,TRBV5-5
CASSYGQGGETQYF,TGTGCCAGCAGCTACGGACAGGGGGGAGAGACCCAGTACTTC,TRBJ2-5,many,TRBD1,14,TRBV5-4
CASSLWAARRTGELFF,TGTGCCAGCAGTTTATGGGCAGCCCGAAGGACCGGGGAGCTGTTTTTT,TRBJ2-2,-,-,16,TRBV27
CAWSQGNADPFF,TGTGCCTGGAGTCAAGGAAATGCCGACCCTTTCTTT,TRBJ1-1,-,-,12,TRBV30
CASRPQSSYEQYF,TGTGCCAGCAGACCCCAGAGCTCCTACGAGCAGTACTTC,TRBJ2-7,-,-,13,TRBV6-1
CSVEDGQLNTEAFF,TGCAGCGTTGAAGACGGACAGCTGAACACTGAAGCTTTCTTT,TRBJ1-1,-,-,14,TRBV29-1
CASSFGQDEQYF,TGTGCCAGCAGTTTCGGACAGGACGAGCAGTACTTC,TRBJ2-7,-,TRBD1,12,TRBV5-4
CASRSRPGELFF,TGTGCCAGCCGATCCCGACCCGGGGAGCTGTTTTTT,TRBJ2-2,-,-,12,TRBV7-9
CASSYGPYQNSPLHF,TGTGCCAGTAGTTACGGGCCCTACCAGAATTCACCCCTCCACTTT,TRBJ1-6,-,-,15,TRBV19
CASSAPIVGGGHEQFF,TGCGCCAGCAGCGCACCTATCGTAGGGGGAGGACATGAGCAGTTCTTC,TRBJ2-1,once,-,16,TRBV4-1
CASSSPRRDSPVALHF,TGTGCCAGCAGTTCCCCCCGCCGGGACAGCCCGGTGGCCCTCCACTTT,TRBJ1-6,-,TRBD1,16,TRBV27
CASSQVLGTSGFYEQFF,TGCGCCAGCAGCCAAGTCCTAGGGACTAGCGGGTTCTATGAGCAGTTCTTC,TRBJ2-1,-,TRBD2,17,TRBV4-1
CASSLAPGNTIYF,TGTGCCAGCAGCTTAGCCCCGGGAAACACCATATATTTT,TRBJ1-3,-,-,13,TRBV11-3
CASSSRVAKDHEQYF,TGTGCCAGCAGCTCGCGGGTAGCGAAGGACCACGAGCAGTACTTC,TRBJ2-7,-,-,15,TRBV13